A single sample gave rise to the 23 T cell receptor beta chains below, sequenced in a study of shared clonotypes between healthy human individuals. Generated by immunoSEQ multiplex PCR, the TCRdb table keeps only in-frame clones and is missing some. The data contain about 480,000 clones, about 79% of them singletons. Material for sequencing was PBMCs. These receptors all come from a woman aged 40 to 50 in good health. Some clones in this sample may be carry-over from other donors' samples.

The genes are TRBV5-4 and TRBJ2-7; 8 bases map to TRBD2. The junction had 12 bases not matched to a gene; V was cut back by 0 bases and J by 7 bases. Germline CDR1 reads SGHNT; CDR2 reads YYREEE (reference sequence). The CDR3 contains 16 residues. CDR3 DNA: TGTGCCAGCAGCTTGGGCCTAGCGGGTAGGGCAGGGGAGCAGTACTTC. It yields the protein CASSLGLAGRAGEQYF.

The rearrangement links TRBV12-2 to TRBJ2-1; the table assigns TRBD2, which was not confirmed against the DNA. TRBV12-2 is a pseudogene locus. The CDR3 loop spans 18 amino acids. The CDR3 here is CASRFPSPLAGGRNEQFF. The CDR3 nucleotides read TGTGCAAGTCGGTTCCCCTCCCCCTTAGCGGGAGGAAGGAATGAGCAGTTCTTC.

The CDR3 DNA is TGTGCCAGCTCACCACGGCAGGGGGCTTACAATGAGCAGTTCTTC. Its translation: CASSPRQGAYNEQFF. The chain carries TRBV18 and TRBJ2-1; 8 nucleotides line up with TRBD1. Losses at the gene ends were 1 base for V and 4 bases for J; bases not matched to a gene: 3. Germline V CDR1 and CDR2: KGHSH, LQKENI. This CDR3 has 15 residues.

The V gene is TRBV28, the J gene TRBJ2-7; 9 bases are shared with TRBD2. The junction had 19 bases not matched to a gene; V was cut back by 3 bases and J by 7 bases. The CDR3 runs 18 residues. The germline V gene has CDR1 MDHEN and CDR2 SYDVKM. The CDR3 DNA follows: TGTGCCAGCAGTTTCTGGGATCCCCGGCGGGGGGGCGGTGGAGAGCAGTACTTC. This gives the protein CASSFWDPRRGGGGEQYF.

The CDR3 reads CASRQGQATNEKLFF. The CDR3 DNA is TGTGCCAGCAGACAGGGACAGGCAACTAATGAAAAACTGTTTTTT. The chain carries TRBV5-4 and TRBJ1-4; TRBD1 agrees at 8 bases. CDR1 is SGHNT, CDR2 YYREEE, per germline (reference sequence). The CDR3 sequence is 15 residues long. With V trimmed by 5 bases and J by 0 bases, 3 bases remained unmatched.

The chain recombines TRBV4-1 with TRBJ2-1; 8 nucleotides line up with TRBD2. The CDR3 is 15 amino acids. The germline V gene encodes CDR1 MGHRA and CDR2 YSYEKL. Trimming at V came to 1 base and at J to 1 base, leaving 0 bases not matched to a gene. The DNA of the CDR3 is TGCGCCAGCAGCCAAGCGGGGGGGTCCTACAATGAGCAGTTCTTC. It is translated as CASSQAGGSYNEQFF.

The V gene is TRBV10-1, the J gene TRBJ2-7; D remains ambiguous. The CDR3 contains 12 residues. The germline V and J ends were trimmed by 6 bases and 0 bases, with 6 bases remaining between them. The germline CDR1 and CDR2 sequences are WNHNN and SYGVQD (reference sequence). The CDR3 region has the DNA TGCGCCAGCAGCGGCAACTCCTACGAGCAGTACTTC. The encoded protein is CASSGNSYEQYF.

The J gene is TRBJ1-2, the V gene TRBV28; D might be TRBD1 (6 bases). Deletions cut 5 bases from V and 8 bases from J, with 15 bases between. The CDR3 totals 13 residues. CDR1 and CDR2 (germline): MDHEN, SYDVKM. CDR3 loop: CASSRGQDGGYTF. DNA for the CDR3: TGTGCCAGCAGTAGGGGACAAGATGGGGGCTACACCTTC.

V is TRBV30 and J is TRBJ1-4; no clear D gene. There are 15 residues in the CDR3. V lost 2 bases and J lost 8, with 18 bases in between. Germline assignment: CDR1 GTSNPN and CDR2 SVGIG (reference sequence). DNA for the CDR3: TGTGCCTGGAGTCCCTTCGAAGGTTGGGGAGAAAAACTGTTTTTT. This codes for CAWSPFEGWGEKLFF.

V is TRBV6-5 and J is TRBJ2-1; D gene ambiguous. The CDR3 sequence is 11 residues long. V was shortened by 8 bases and J by 3 bases, with 5 bases between the two germline ends. Germline assignment: CDR1 MNHEY and CDR2 SVGAGI. Here the CDR3 DNA reads TGTGCCAGCCGGATCTACAATGAGCAGTTCTTC. Protein: CASRIYNEQFF.

This clone has only a few counts. The chain combines TRBV30 with TRBJ2-7, with 7 bases that match TRBD1. V was pared by 1 base and J by 4 bases, with 13 bases of the junction left unmatched. CDR1 is GTSNPN and CDR2 is SVGIG in the germline V gene (reference sequence). There are 16 residues in the CDR3. CDR3: CAWSGGRGRPSYEQYF. The CDR3 DNA follows: TGTGCCTGGAGTGGGGGTAGGGGGCGACCCTCGTACGAGCAGTACTTC.

This chain connects TRBV27 to TRBJ2-7; TRBD1 matches 8 bases. This CDR3 has 13 amino acids. Germline loops: CDR1 MNHEY, CDR2 SMNVEV (reference sequence). After removal of 5 bases from V and 2 bases from J, the junction contained 2 bases not matched to a gene. For the CDR3, the DNA is TGTGCCAGCAGTGCAGGGGGCCCCTACGAGCAGTACTTC. This encodes CASSAGGPYEQYF.

This chain uses TRBV29-1 with TRBJ2-3; 13 bases are a match to TRBD2. In germline, CDR1 is SQVTM, CDR2 ANQGSEA. Losses at the gene ends were 6 bases for V and 3 bases for J; bases not matched to a gene: 9. The CDR3 loop spans 16 amino acids. The CDR3 reads CSVGGTSGKVTDTQYF. The CDR3 DNA is TGCAGCGTAGGGGGGACTAGCGGGAAGGTAACAGATACGCAGTATTTT.

In its sample, this clone was seen once. The chain employs TRBV6-1 and TRBJ2-4; D not certain. CDR3 size: 12 residues. Germline V gives CDR1 MNHNS, CDR2 SASEGT. V was pared by 3 bases and J by 6 bases, with 6 bases between. As DNA, the CDR3 is TGTGCCAGCAGTGAGATTGGAAACATTCAGTACTTC. This gives the protein CASSEIGNIQYF.

This clone was picked up a small number of times. The chain recombines TRBV7-9 with TRBJ2-5, with TRBD2 identical over 9 bases. The trim removed 11 bases at V and 4 bases at J, leaving 11 bases unmatched. From germline, CDR1 is SEHNR and CDR2 FQNEAQ (reference sequence). The CDR3 extends over 14 amino acids. The CDR3 sequence is CACSPAGGVETQYF. For the CDR3, the DNA is TGTGCCTGCTCCCCAGCGGGAGGAGTAGAGACCCAGTACTTC.

CDR3 bases: TGTGCCAGTAGTATAGACACCTGGAACACTGAAGCTTTCTTT. It is translated as CASSIDTWNTEAFF. V usage is TRBV19 and J usage is TRBJ1-1, with D hard to call. CDR3 length: 14 residues. The germline V and J ends were trimmed by 0 bases and 1 base, with 6 bases remaining between them. Germline V gives CDR1 LNHDA, CDR2 SQIVND (reference sequence). Variable domain in full (rest from reference TRBV19 and TRBJ1-1): DGGITQSPKYLFRKEGQNVTLSCEQNLNHDAMYWYRQDPGQGLRLIYYSQIVNDFQKGDIAEGYSVSREKKESFPLTVTSAQKNPTAFYLCASSIDTWNTEAFFGQGTRLTVV.

The chain recombines TRBV5-4 with TRBJ2-1; the D is unclear. V was trimmed by 6 bases and J by 8 bases, leaving 24 bases between them. Germline assignment: CDR1 SGHNT and CDR2 YYREEE (reference sequence). The CDR3 covers 16 residues. DNA for the CDR3: TGTGCCAGCACCCCGAGGTCGACTCCGCTGGAAGATGAGCAGTTCTTC. Translating it yields CASTPRSTPLEDEQFF.

The rearrangement uses TRBV5-1 and TRBJ1-1; a possible D gene is TRBD1 (6 bases). CDR3 size: 14 residues. CDR1 and CDR2 (germline): SGHRS, YFSETQ. The V end lost 1 base, the J end lost 7 bases, and 14 bases lay between the germline ends. The CDR3, as DNA: TGCGCCAGCAGCTTGCAGGGGCAGGCTGATGAAGCTTTCTTT. Translation: CASSLQGQADEAFF.

The chain employs TRBV7-2 and TRBJ2-1; D remains ambiguous. The CDR3 contains 14 residues. V was clipped by 0 bases and J by 7 bases, with 10 bases between them. Germline CDR1 SGHTA, CDR2 FQGNSA. CDR3 in amino acids: CASSLARLANEQFF. CDR3 nucleotide sequence: TGTGCCAGCAGCTTAGCGCGTTTAGCAAATGAGCAGTTCTTC.

V gene TRBV18 combines with J gene TRBJ2-7; a possible D gene is TRBD1 (6 bases). The CDR3 has 12 residues. Trimming shortened V by 9 bases and J by 3 bases, and 12 bases separated the two germline ends. Germline V gene lookup returns CDR1 KGHSH and CDR2 LQKENI. CDR3 sequence reads: CASSGTNYEQYF. CDR3 nucleotides: TGTGCCAGTTCCGGGACAAACTACGAGCAGTACTTC.

This sequence joins TRBV6-1 and TRBJ2-7; the D is unclear. Germline-derived CDR1 and CDR2 are MNHNS and SASEGT. The CDR3 consists of 12 residues. The V gene lost 9 bases and the J gene lost 0 bases, with 9 bases spanning the gap. CDR3 in amino acids: CASTTASYEQYF. The CDR3, as DNA: TGTGCCAGTACTACAGCCTCCTACGAGCAGTACTTC.

This clone was recorded a few times. J is TRBJ2-2 and V is TRBV30, with D maybe TRBD2 (5 bases). The germline gives CDR1 GTSNPN, CDR2 SVGIG (reference sequence). CDR3 length: 13 amino acids. V lost 7 bases and J 6 bases, leaving 15 bases between the germline ends. The CDR3 spells CAFRGLAPGELFF. CDR3 DNA: TGTGCCTTTCGGGGTCTAGCCCCCGGGGAGCTGTTTTTT.

The V call is TRBV5-4, the J call TRBJ2-1; TRBD1 matches 7 bases. J lost 0 bases, V lost 4 bases, and 4 bases had no gene match. The CDR3 contains 15 residues. The V gene's germline CDR1 is SGHNT and CDR2 YYREEE (reference sequence). The CDR3 bases are TGTGCCAGCAGCGCGACAGGGACCTCCTACAATGAGCAGTTCTTC. This codes for CASSATGTSYNEQFF.